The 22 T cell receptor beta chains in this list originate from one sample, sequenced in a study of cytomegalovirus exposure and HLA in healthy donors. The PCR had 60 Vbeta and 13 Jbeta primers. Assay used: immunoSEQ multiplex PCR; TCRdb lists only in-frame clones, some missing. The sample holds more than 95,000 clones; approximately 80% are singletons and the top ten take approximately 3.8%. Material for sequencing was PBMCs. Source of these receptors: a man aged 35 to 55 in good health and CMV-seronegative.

The CDR3 is CASSLEGDGSYEQYF. Written as DNA, the CDR3 is TGTGCCAGCAGCTTAGAGGGGGACGGCTCCTACGAGCAGTACTTC. V is TRBV7-6 and J is TRBJ2-7, with D possibly TRBD1 on 6 matching bases. Deletions cut 1 base from V and 0 bases from J, with 10 bases between. The germline V gene encodes CDR1 SGHVS and CDR2 FNYEAQ. The CDR3 consists of 15 residues.

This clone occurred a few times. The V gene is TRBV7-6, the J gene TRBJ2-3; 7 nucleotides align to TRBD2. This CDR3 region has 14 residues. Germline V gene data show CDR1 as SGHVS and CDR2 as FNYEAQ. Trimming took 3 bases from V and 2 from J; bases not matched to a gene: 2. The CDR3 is CASSLSGNTDTQYF. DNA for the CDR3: TGTGCCAGCAGCTTGAGCGGGAACACAGATACGCAGTATTTT.

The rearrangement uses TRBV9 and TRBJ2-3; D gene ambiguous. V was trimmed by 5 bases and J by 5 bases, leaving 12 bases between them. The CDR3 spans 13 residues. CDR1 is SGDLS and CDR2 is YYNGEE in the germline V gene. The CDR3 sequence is CASSGGPGDTQYF. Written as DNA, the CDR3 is TGTGCCAGCAGTGGCGGTCCGGGAGATACGCAGTATTTT.

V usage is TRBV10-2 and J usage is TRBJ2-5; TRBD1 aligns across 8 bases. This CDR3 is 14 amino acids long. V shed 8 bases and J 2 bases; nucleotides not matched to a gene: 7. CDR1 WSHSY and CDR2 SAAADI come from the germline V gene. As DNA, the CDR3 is TGCGCCAGCGGGCGACAGGGGACTCAAGAGACCCAGTACTTC. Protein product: CASGRQGTQETQYF.

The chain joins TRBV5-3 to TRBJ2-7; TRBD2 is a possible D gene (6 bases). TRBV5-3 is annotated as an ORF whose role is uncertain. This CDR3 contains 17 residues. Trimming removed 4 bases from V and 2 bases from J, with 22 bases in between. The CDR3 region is CARSVGGTARVPYEQYF. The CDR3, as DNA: TGTGCCAGAAGCGTCGGAGGGACGGCCAGGGTTCCCTACGAGCAGTACTTC.

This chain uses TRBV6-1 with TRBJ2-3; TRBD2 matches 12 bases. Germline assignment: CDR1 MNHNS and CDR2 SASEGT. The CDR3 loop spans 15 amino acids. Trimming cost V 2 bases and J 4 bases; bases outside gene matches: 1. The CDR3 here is CASSELAGGPDTQYF. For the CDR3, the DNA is TGTGCCAGCAGTGAACTAGCGGGGGGGCCAGATACGCAGTATTTT.

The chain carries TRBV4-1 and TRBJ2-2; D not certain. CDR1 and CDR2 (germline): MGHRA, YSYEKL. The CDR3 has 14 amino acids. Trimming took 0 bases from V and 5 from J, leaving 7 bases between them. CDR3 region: CASSQDRRTGELFF. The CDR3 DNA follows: TGCGCCAGCAGCCAAGATCGCCGGACCGGGGAGCTGTTTTTT.

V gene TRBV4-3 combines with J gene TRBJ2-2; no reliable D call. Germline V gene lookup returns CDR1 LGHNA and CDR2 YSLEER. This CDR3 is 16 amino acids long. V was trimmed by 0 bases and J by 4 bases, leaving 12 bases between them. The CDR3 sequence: CASSQEPVLSTGELFF. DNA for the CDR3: TGCGCCAGCAGCCAAGAACCGGTTCTAAGCACCGGGGAGCTGTTTTTT.

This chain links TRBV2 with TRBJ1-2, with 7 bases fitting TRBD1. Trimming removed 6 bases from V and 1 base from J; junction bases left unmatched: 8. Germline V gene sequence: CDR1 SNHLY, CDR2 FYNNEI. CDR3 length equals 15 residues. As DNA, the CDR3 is TGTGCCAGCAGCCCTCGGGGACAGCATAACTATGGCTACACCTTC. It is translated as CASSPRGQHNYGYTF.

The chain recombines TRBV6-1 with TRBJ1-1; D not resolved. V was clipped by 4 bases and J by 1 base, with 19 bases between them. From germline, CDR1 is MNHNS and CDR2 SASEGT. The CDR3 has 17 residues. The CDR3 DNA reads TGTGCCAGCAGTGCTAACGGGCCGCGGGATAAGAACACTGAAGCTTTCTTT. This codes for CASSANGPRDKNTEAFF.

As DNA, the CDR3 is TGTGCCAGCAGCTTAACAGGGGAGGGCTACGAGCAGTACTTC. This gives the protein CASSLTGEGYEQYF. This rearrangement joins TRBV7-3 to TRBJ2-7; TRBD2 aligns across 7 bases. The CDR3 contains 14 residues. The V gene's germline CDR1 is SGHTA and CDR2 FQGTGA. J was trimmed by 3 bases and V by 0 bases; bases with no gene match: 2.

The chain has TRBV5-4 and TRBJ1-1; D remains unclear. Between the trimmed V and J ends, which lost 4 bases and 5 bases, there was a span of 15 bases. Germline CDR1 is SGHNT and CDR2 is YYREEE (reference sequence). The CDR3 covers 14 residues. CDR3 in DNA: TGTGCCAGCAGCCCCATCCGGGGTCCAACTGAAGCTTTCTTT. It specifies CASSPIRGPTEAFF.

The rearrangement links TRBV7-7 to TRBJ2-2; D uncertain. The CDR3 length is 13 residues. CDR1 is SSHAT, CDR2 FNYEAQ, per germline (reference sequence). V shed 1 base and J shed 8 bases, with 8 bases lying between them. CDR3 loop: CASSLGHSGELFF. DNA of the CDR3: TGTGCCAGCAGCTTAGGTCATTCAGGGGAGCTGTTTTTT.

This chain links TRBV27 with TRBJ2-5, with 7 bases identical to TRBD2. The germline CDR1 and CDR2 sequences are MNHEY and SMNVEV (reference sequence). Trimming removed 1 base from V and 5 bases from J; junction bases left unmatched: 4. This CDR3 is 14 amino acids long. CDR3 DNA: TGTGCCAGCAGTTTATGGTACGGGGGGGAGACCCAGTACTTC. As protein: CASSLWYGGETQYF.

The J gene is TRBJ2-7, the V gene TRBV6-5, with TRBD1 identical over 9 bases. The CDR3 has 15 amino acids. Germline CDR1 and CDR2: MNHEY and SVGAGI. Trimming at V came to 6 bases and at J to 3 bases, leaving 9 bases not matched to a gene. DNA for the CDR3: TGTGCCAGCAGACCTGGACAGGGGAACGACTACGAGCAGTACTTC. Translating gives CASRPGQGNDYEQYF.

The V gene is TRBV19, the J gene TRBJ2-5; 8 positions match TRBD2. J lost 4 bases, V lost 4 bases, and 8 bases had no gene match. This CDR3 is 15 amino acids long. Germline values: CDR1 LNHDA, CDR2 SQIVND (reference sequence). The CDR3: CASSTRGGARETQYF. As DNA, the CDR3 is TGTGCCAGTAGTACCCGGGGGGGGGCTAGAGAGACCCAGTACTTC.

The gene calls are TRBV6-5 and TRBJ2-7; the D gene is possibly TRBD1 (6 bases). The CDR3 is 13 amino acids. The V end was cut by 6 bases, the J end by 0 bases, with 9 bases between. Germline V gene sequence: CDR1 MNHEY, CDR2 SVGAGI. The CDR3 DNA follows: TGTGCCAGCAGCGACAGGAGCTCCTACGAGCAGTACTTC. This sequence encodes CASSDRSSYEQYF.

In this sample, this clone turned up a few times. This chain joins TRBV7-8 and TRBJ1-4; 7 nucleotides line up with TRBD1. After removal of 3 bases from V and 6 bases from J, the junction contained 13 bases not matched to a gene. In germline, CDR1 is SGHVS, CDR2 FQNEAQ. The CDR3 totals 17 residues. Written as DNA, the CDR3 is TGTGCCAGCAGCTTCCCCCCCCTTAGACAGGGTTATGAAAAACTGTTTTTT. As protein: CASSFPPLRQGYEKLFF.

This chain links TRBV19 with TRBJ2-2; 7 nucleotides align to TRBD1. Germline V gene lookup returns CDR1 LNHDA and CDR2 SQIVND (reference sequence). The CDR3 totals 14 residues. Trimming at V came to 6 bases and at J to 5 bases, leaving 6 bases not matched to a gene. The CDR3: CASSALQGTGELFF. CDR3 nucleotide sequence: TGTGCCAGTAGCGCACTACAGGGGACCGGGGAGCTGTTTTTT.

In DNA form, the CDR3 reads TGTGCCAGCAGCAAATCCGGGACAGGGACCCTCAATGAGCAGTTCTTC. This sequence encodes CASSKSGTGTLNEQFF. The chain carries TRBV5-4 and TRBJ2-1; 9 bases are shared with TRBD1. With 4 bases clipped from V and 6 bases from J, the junction kept 11 bases outside the gene matches. Germline CDR1 reads SGHNT; CDR2 reads YYREEE (reference sequence). The CDR3 has 16 amino acids. The full variable domain, in which reference TRBV5-4 and TRBJ2-1 provide the parts outside the CDR3, is ETGVTQSPTHLIKTRGQQVTLRCSSQSGHNTVSWYQQALGQGPQFIFQYYREEENGRGNFPPRFSGLQFPNYSSELNVNALELDDSALYLCASSKSGTGTLNEQFFGPGTRLTVL.

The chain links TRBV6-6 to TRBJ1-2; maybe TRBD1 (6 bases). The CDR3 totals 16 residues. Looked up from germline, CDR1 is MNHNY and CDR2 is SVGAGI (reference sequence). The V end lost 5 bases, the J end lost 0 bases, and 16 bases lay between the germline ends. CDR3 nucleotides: TGTGCCAGCAGTCGTACAGGGATTCAGACTAACTATGGCTACACCTTC. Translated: CASSRTGIQTNYGYTF.

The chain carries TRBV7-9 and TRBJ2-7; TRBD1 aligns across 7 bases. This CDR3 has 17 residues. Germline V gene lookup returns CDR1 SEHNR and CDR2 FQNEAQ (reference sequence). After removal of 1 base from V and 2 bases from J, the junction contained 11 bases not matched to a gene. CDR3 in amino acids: CASSLEGGWPRTYEQYF. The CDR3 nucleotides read TGTGCCAGCAGCTTAGAAGGGGGCTGGCCGCGTACCTACGAGCAGTACTTC.